This T cell receptor beta chain was found in a study of OX40 agonist ivuxolimab in advanced cancers. V shed 0 bases and J shed 5 bases, with 17 bases lying between them. Germline values: CDR1 SGHNT, CDR2 YENEEA. This CDR3 has 16 residues. Broader study findings: It was also the case that some nonresponders had low normalized T-cell clonal expansion.

Worth noting for this clone: Its specificity is unknown.

Assay used: immunoSEQ multiplex PCR; TCRdb lists only in-frame clones, some missing. The repertoire holds roughly 79,000 clones, about 90% seen once, with 1.5% to 2% in the top ten. V is TRBV11-3 and J is TRBJ2-7, with D perhaps TRBD1 or TRBD2 (7 bases each). Sequencing was performed on CD4+ or CD8+ T cells sorted from blood, taken in a trial of the OX40 agonist ivuxolimab. This clonotype originated in an adult with an advanced solid tumor such as melanoma, head and neck, liver or kidney cancer. In nucleotides, the CDR3 is TGTGCCAGCAGCTTAGATGGGAGGGGGCACGAGGACGAGCAGTACTTC. Translated: CASSLDGRGHEDEQYF.